This T cell receptor beta chain comes out of a study of T-cell reconstitution after alpha-beta-depleted transplantation in children. With 1 base removed from V and 4 bases from J, the gap between germline ends came to 8 bases. Per germline, CDR1 SGHTA and CDR2 FQGNSA. This CDR3 is 13 amino acids long. TCRbeta library preparation incorporated unique molecular identifiers. Using its own MiXCR run on the PCR reads, TCRdb lists one record per CDR3 protein. Among over 400,000 distinct CDR3 sequences listed, around two fifths were seen once. This clonotype came up once. This receptor was taken from a girl aged 2 to 9 with aplastic anemia, due to receive a stem cell transplant. This specimen consisted of PBMCs, obtained before TCRalphabeta/CD19-depleted stem cell transplant. V gene TRBV7-2 combines with J gene TRBJ2-7; D call uncertain. The CDR3 loop is CASSLGSEYEQYF. The CDR3 nucleotides are TGTGCCAGCAGCTTAGGGAGCGAATACGAGCAGTACTTC.